This T cell receptor beta chain was found in a study of T cells in Graves' hyperthyroidism and ophthalmopathy. Study at large: Peripheral blood was obtained at initial diagnosis, preceding any treatment.

Together with thyroid ultrasound, orbital computed tomography, serum thyroxine and TRAb, clinical symptoms were used for diagnoses. Study-level results: Peripheral blood also featured most of the thyroid clonotypes expanded above 0.001.

The germline V and J ends were trimmed by 3 bases and 1 base, with 10 bases remaining between them. The CDR3 spans 14 residues. The germline gives CDR1 SQVTM, CDR2 ANQGSEA. From RNA transcripts, TCR beta CDR3 regions were amplified. TCR CDR3 regions were first amplified by RT-PCR with HTBI primers. TCRdb fed the multiplex PCR reads into MiXCR, producing one record per CDR3 protein. The sample carries about 210,000 distinct CDR3 sequences, 15% to 20% recorded once. In its sample, this clonotype was seen many times. Its antigen is still unknown. The clonotype comes from a man aged 45 to 65 with Graves' hyperthyroidism. Sequenced input: blood. V gene TRBV29-1 combines with J gene TRBJ2-1, with TRBD2 as a possible D gene (5 bases). In nucleotides, the CDR3 is TGCAGCGTTGATGGGAGAGGATCCTACAATGAGCAGTTCTTC. Protein sequence: CSVDGRGSYNEQFF.